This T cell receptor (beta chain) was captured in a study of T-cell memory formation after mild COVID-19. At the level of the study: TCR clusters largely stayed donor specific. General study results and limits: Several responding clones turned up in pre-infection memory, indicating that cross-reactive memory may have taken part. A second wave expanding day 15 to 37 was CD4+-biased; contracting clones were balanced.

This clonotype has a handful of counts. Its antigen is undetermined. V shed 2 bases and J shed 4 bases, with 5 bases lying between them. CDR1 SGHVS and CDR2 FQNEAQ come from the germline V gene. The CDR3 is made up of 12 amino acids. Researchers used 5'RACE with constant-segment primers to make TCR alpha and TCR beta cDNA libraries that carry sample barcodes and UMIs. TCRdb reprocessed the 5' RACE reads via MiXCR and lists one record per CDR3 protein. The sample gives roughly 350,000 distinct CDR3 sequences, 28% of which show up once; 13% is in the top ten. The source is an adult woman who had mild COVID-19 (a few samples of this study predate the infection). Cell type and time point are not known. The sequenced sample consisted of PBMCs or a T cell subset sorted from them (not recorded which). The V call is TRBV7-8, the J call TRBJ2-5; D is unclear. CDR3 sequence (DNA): TGTGCCAGCAGCTTATTTACAGAGACCCAGTACTTC. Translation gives CASSLFTETQYF.